This TCR beta chain was observed in a study of blood T cell repertoires in COVID-19. About the research overall: Italy, Spain and the United States were the sources of the convalescent and acute COVID-19 samples. T cells, B-cell-depleted T cells, or PBMCs provided the cDNA or gDNA that served as material.

The junction had 11 bases not matched to a gene; V was cut back by 6 bases and J by 0 bases. Germline-derived CDR1 and CDR2 are MNHEY and SMNVEV (reference sequence). The CDR3 has 17 amino acids. Original data processing: Quantification of nucleated cells was approximated via reference gene primer amplification. Data came from immunoSEQ multiplex PCR; TCRdb stores just in-frame clones and leaves some out. V, J and clone size were drawn from that table, and D and trimming were deduced from the DNA. The sample includes 140,000 to 150,000 clones, around 84% of them seen just once. The chain joins TRBV27 to TRBJ1-5, with 7 positions matching TRBD1. This clonotype originated in a human donor in a cohort sampled during active COVID-19. The sample comprised peripheral blood. CDR3 in amino acids: CASSPTGQLISNQPQHF. CDR3 bases: TGTGCCAGCAGCCCCACGGGACAGCTGATTAGCAATCAGCCCCAGCATTTT.